This T cell receptor beta chain was observed in a study of T cells in Graves' hyperthyroidism and ophthalmopathy. Study conclusions and caveats: Blood samples included most of the expanded thyroid clonotypes exceeding 0.001.

Researchers took RNA transcripts and amplified the TCR beta CDR3 regions from them. The TCR CDR3 was amplified in a first-round RT-PCR using the HTBI primer set. TCRdb itself ran the multiplex PCR reads through MiXCR, one entry per CDR3 protein. The data show over 450,000 distinct CDR3 sequences, with around 15% seen just once and 15% to 20% held by the top ten. Germline assignment: CDR1 MNHNS and CDR2 SASEGT. Losses at the gene ends were 7 bases for V and 5 bases for J; bases not matched to a gene: 9. The CDR3 consists of 15 residues. This clonotype was picked up many times. Its antigen is not known. Sample: blood. This receptor was identified in a woman aged 18-29 years with Graves' hyperthyroidism. The chain carries TRBV6-1 and TRBJ2-1, with TRBD2 matching 9 bases. The CDR3 DNA is TGTGCCAGCATTAAGCGGGAGGCCGGCGACAATGAGCAGTTCTTC. Encoded protein: CASIKREAGDNEQFF.